A selection of T cell receptor beta chains follows, all from one sample in a study of OX40 agonist ivuxolimab in advanced cancers. The method was immunoSEQ multiplex PCR; TCRdb's version includes in-frame clones alone and lacks a portion of them. The table records about 37,000 clones, roughly 80% of them present only once. The material was CD4+ or CD8+ T cells sorted from blood, obtained in a trial of the OX40 agonist ivuxolimab. The source of these receptors is an adult with an advanced solid tumor such as melanoma, head and neck, liver or kidney cancer. CDR3s include the opening cysteine and the closing phenylalanine or tryptophan. A D gene is named only where the DNA matches it firmly. Not all rows give a size; the values are once, few, many and, for expanded clones, a class.

J gene: TRBJ2-7; clone size: NA; D gene: NA; V gene: TRBV6-5; CDR3 protein: CASSYRADYEQYF; CDR3 DNA: TGTGCCAGCAGTTACCGGGCAGACTACGAGCAGTACTTC
J gene: TRBJ2-7; clone size: NA; D gene: NA; V gene: TRBV18; CDR3 protein: CASSPPVRDEQYF; CDR3 DNA: TGTGCCAGCTCACCACCGGTAAGGGACGAGCAGTACTTC
J gene: TRBJ1-2; clone size: few; D gene: NA; V gene: TRBV6-5; CDR3 protein: CASSPWARADGYTF; CDR3 DNA: TGTGCCAGCAGCCCCTGGGCCCGTGCAGATGGCTACACCTTC
J gene: TRBJ2-7; clone size: NA; D gene: NA; V gene: TRBV18; CDR3 protein: CASSPSDYYEQYF; CDR3 DNA: TGTGCCAGCTCACCATCGGACTACTACGAGCAGTACTTC
J gene: TRBJ1-1; clone size: NA; D gene: TRBD1; V gene: TRBV6-5; CDR3 protein: CASSPGQGPNTEAFF; CDR3 DNA: TGTGCCAGCAGTCCGGGACAGGGCCCGAACACTGAAGCTTTCTTT
J gene: TRBJ1-5; clone size: few; D gene: NA; V gene: TRBV28; CDR3 protein: CASNQGSNQPQHF; CDR3 DNA: TGTGCCAGCAACCAGGGAAGCAATCAGCCCCAGCATTTT
J gene: TRBJ1-5; clone size: NA; D gene: TRBD1; V gene: TRBV29-1; CDR3 protein: CSAATGINQPQHF; CDR3 DNA: TGCAGCGCCGCGACAGGGATTAATCAGCCCCAGCATTTT
J gene: TRBJ1-3; clone size: NA; D gene: TRBD1; V gene: TRBV6-5; CDR3 protein: CASSPDRVSGNTIYF; CDR3 DNA: TGTGCCAGCAGCCCGGACAGGGTGTCAGGAAACACCATATATTTT
J gene: TRBJ1-1; clone size: NA; D gene: TRBD1; V gene: TRBV5-4; CDR3 protein: CASSQGVSQNTEAFF; CDR3 DNA: TGTGCCAGCAGCCAGGGGGTAAGCCAGAACACTGAAGCTTTCTTT
J gene: TRBJ1-4; clone size: NA; D gene: NA; V gene: TRBV19; CDR3 protein: CASSIDQGSNEKLFF; CDR3 DNA: TGTGCCAGTAGTATAGACCAGGGGAGCAATGAAAAACTGTTTTTT
J gene: TRBJ2-7; clone size: NA; D gene: TRBD2; V gene: TRBV5-8; CDR3 protein: CASPTNPGLAVFKQYF; CDR3 DNA: TGTGCCAGCCCCACGAATCCGGGACTAGCGGTTTTTAAGCAGTACTTC